Each of the 4 T cell receptor beta chains below was sequenced from the same sample in a study of shared clonotypes between healthy human individuals. Profiled with immunoSEQ multiplex PCR; TCRdb holds only in-frame clones, not every one. The table includes about 110,000 clones, about 71% detected once. Source material: memory CD8+ T cells sorted from blood. This sample's subset: CD45RO+ cells pooled with CCR7-negative TemRA cells. Receptors originate from a woman younger than 45 in good health.

CDR3 nucleotides: TGCGCCAGCAGCCCGTCGTGGGCAGGAAGCAATCAGCCCCAGCATTTT. It translates to CASSPSWAGSNQPQHF. The chain recombines TRBV4-1 with TRBJ1-5; no clear D. There are 16 residues in the CDR3. Germline V gene lookup returns CDR1 MGHRA and CDR2 YSYEKL. V dropped 4 bases and J dropped 1 base, with 14 bases sitting between them.

This chain links TRBV7-8 with TRBJ2-7; TRBD1 is a possible D gene (6 bases). The CDR3 extends over 14 amino acids. Trimming removed 5 bases at V and 0 bases at J, with 11 bases between. CDR1 and CDR2 (germline): SGHVS, FQNEAQ. CDR3 nucleotides: TGTGCCAGCAGCCGGGGACACCTCTCCTACGAGCAGTACTTC. Amino acid sequence: CASSRGHLSYEQYF.

The rearrangement uses TRBV7-6 and TRBJ2-1; TRBD1 might be the D (6 bases). The CDR3 runs to 13 residues. V gave up 5 bases and J gave up 8 bases, with 13 bases separating them. Germline loops: CDR1 SGHVS, CDR2 FNYEAQ. The DNA of the CDR3 is TGTGCCAGCAGCCAGGGGTTAGGTTATGAGCAGTTCTTC. This gives the protein CASSQGLGYEQFF.

This clone turned up a few times. The rearrangement uses TRBV5-4 and TRBJ2-1, with D unresolved. V lost 1 base to trimming and J lost 4 bases, with 15 bases between them. The germline CDR1 and CDR2 sequences are SGHNT and YYREEE (reference sequence). This CDR3 is 16 amino acids long. Written as DNA, the CDR3 is TGTGCCAGCAGCTTGAGAACGGGCTCACCTTACAATGAGCAGTTCTTC. This translates into CASSLRTGSPYNEQFF.